This record covers a single TCR beta chain. The sample belongs to a study of T cell responses to AZD1222 COVID-19 vaccine. Turning to the study itself: Second doses were pooled across both intervals (about 4 or about 12 weeks).

The V gene end was trimmed by 0 bases and the J gene end by 8 bases; junction bases not matched to a gene: 4. This CDR3 is 17 amino acids long. CDR1 is SGHNT, CDR2 YENEEA, per germline. Measured with immunoSEQ multiplex PCR; TCRdb has only the in-frame clones, and not every one. The data contain 100,000 to 150,000 clones, roughly nine tenths of them singletons. Sequenced material: peripheral blood, taken on day 0 of AZD1222 vaccination. The V gene is TRBV11-3, the J gene TRBJ2-1, with 16 bases aligning to TRBD2. This clonotype was sampled from an adult in good health. CDR3: CASSLDGTSGRADEQFF. The CDR3 DNA sequence: TGTGCCAGCAGCTTAGATGGGACTAGCGGGAGGGCTGATGAGCAGTTCTTC.